Shown below are 6 T cell receptor beta chains from a single sample sequenced in a study of T cell responses to AZD1222 COVID-19 vaccine. Sequencing was performed with immunoSEQ multiplex PCR; in TCRdb, only in-frame clones are kept and a portion is missing. The table has about 100,000 clones, about 87% seen once. This specimen consisted of peripheral blood, obtained on day 0 of AZD1222 vaccination. The receptor source for this set is an adult in good health.

This chain joins TRBV3-1 (or the pseudogene TRBV3-2) and TRBJ1-1, with TRBD1 matching over 8 bases. CDR1 is LGHDT, CDR2 YNNKEL, per germline (reference sequence). The CDR3 extends over 11 amino acids. V gave up 6 bases and J gave up 11 bases; unmatched junction bases: 5. CDR3 amino acids: CASSGRGHAFF. The CDR3 nucleotides are TGTGCCAGCAGTGGCAGGGGGCACGCTTTCTTT.

The rearrangement uses TRBV5-1 and TRBJ2-7, with a weak D call TRBD1 (5 bases). The length of the CDR3 is 16 residues. Trimming left V 4 bases short and J 2 bases short, with 19 bases between. Germline V gives CDR1 SGHRS, CDR2 YFSETQ. The CDR3 coding sequence is TGCGCCAGCAGCAGCGCTGCAGGGTTTTCTACCTACGAGCAGTACTTC. This sequence encodes CASSSAAGFSTYEQYF.

The J gene is TRBJ2-1, the V gene TRBV18, with unresolved D. The CDR3 totals 15 residues. CDR1 KGHSH and CDR2 LQKENI come from the germline V gene. Between the trimmed V and J ends, which lost 6 bases and 6 bases, there was a span of 18 bases. This chain's CDR3 is CASSPVPGVGNEQFF. CDR3 nucleotides: TGTGCCAGCTCTCCCGTCCCGGGCGTAGGCAATGAGCAGTTCTTC. The variable domain in full, completed from reference TRBV18 and TRBJ2-1, reads NAGVMQNPRHLVRRRGQEARLRCSPMKGHSHVYWYRQLPEEGLKFMVYLQKENIIDESGMPKERFSAEFPKEGPSILRIQQVVRGDSAAYFCASSPVPGVGNEQFFGPGTRLTVL.

The chain is built from TRBV2 and TRBJ1-2; D is uncertain. The CDR3 totals 13 residues. Trimming took off 4 bases at V and 4 bases at J, with 10 bases between the two ends. Germline V gene sequence: CDR1 SNHLY, CDR2 FYNNEI. The CDR3 coding sequence is TGTGCCAGCAGTGTTGGGGTAGTCTATGGCTACACCTTC. Its protein product is CASSVGVVYGYTF.

The gene calls are TRBV5-1 and TRBJ1-1; no definite D call. Trimming pared 5 bases from V and 0 bases from J, leaving 17 bases between. The CDR3 spans 16 residues. Germline values: CDR1 SGHRS, CDR2 YFSETQ. The CDR3 DNA reads as TGCGCCAGCAGGCTCAGCTCGATACCTCTGAACACTGAAGCTTTCTTT. Amino acid sequence: CASRLSSIPLNTEAFF. Using reference TRBV5-1 and TRBJ1-1 for the parts outside the CDR3, the full variable domain is KAGVTQTPRYLIKTRGQQVTLSCSPISGHRSVSWYQQTPGQGLQFLFEYFSETQRNKGNFPGRFSGRQFSNSRSEMNVSTLELGDSALYLCASRLSSIPLNTEAFFGQGTRLTVV.

The chain recombines TRBV7-3 with TRBJ1-3, with D uncertain. Germline V gene sequence: CDR1 SGHTA, CDR2 FQGTGA. This CDR3 is 15 amino acids long. Trimming took off 6 bases at V and 0 bases at J, with 12 bases between the two ends. CDR3 coding DNA: TGTGCCAGCAGTCTTAACGGGGACTCTGGAAACACCATATATTTT. Encoded protein: CASSLNGDSGNTIYF.